The present TCR beta chain was sequenced within a study of control samples from healthy donors and cancer patients. Only in-frame clones appear in the TCRdb table, and some are missing; sequencing was by immunoSEQ multiplex PCR. Of about 51,000 clones in the sample, roughly nine tenths were seen once. CDR3 length: 11 amino acids. From germline, CDR1 is GTSNPN and CDR2 SVGIG (reference sequence). Deletions cut 2 bases from V and 4 bases from J, with 5 bases between. The sequenced material came from PBMCs. The clonotype originates from a man between 35 and 55 years old with colorectal cancer. V usage is TRBV30 and J usage is TRBJ1-2; no reliable D call. The CDR3 spells CAWSRSYGYTF. As DNA, the CDR3 is TGTGCCTGGAGTAGGTCCTATGGCTACACCTTC. Variable domain in full (rest from reference TRBV30 and TRBJ1-2): SQTIHQWPATLVQPVGSPLSLECTVEGTSNPNLYWYRQAAGRGLQLLFYSVGIGQISSEVPQNLSASRPQDRQFILSSKKLLLSDSGFYLCAWSRSYGYTFGSGTRLTVV.